This section outlines one TCR beta chain sequence together with its context. What it recognizes is unknown. The sample belongs to a study of CD8 T cells in ankylosing spondylitis. Study results and caveats: Relatively rare in peripheral blood, disease-linked clones were also CD8+.

A quantitative 5'-RACE method, one with molecular barcodes, was used to make TCR beta libraries. TCRdb re-derived calls from the 5' RACE reads in MiXCR, one entry per CDR3 protein. The repertoire includes about 160,000 distinct CDR3 sequences, around 45% of them detected once, and about 16% sits in the top ten. The CDR3 has 16 amino acids. Trimming cost V 0 bases and J 6 bases; bases outside gene matches: 7. CDR1 and CDR2 (germline): LNHNV, YYDKDF (reference sequence). The material sequenced was synovial fluid, either unsorted or a sorted T cell fraction (not recorded which). The V call is TRBV15, the J call TRBJ1-4, with 7 bases matching TRBD1. The receptor comes from a male donor with ankylosing spondylitis. CDR3 in amino acids: CATSRDFDRVDEKLFF. For the CDR3, the DNA is TGTGCCACCAGCAGAGACTTCGACAGGGTGGATGAAAAACTGTTTTTT.